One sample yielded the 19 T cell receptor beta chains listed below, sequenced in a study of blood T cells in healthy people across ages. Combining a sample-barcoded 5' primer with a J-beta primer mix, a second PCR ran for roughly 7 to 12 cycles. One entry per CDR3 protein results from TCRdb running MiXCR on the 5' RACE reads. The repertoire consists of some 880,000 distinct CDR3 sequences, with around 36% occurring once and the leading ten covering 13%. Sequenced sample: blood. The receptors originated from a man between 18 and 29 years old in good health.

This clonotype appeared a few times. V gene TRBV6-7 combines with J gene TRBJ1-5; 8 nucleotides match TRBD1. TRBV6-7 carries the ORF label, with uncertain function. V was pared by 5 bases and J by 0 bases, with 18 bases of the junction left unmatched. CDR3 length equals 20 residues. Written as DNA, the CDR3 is TGTGCCAGCAGTCCGAACCCCGGGACAGGCAGCCGTTATAGCAATCAGCCCCAGCATTTT. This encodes CASSPNPGTGSRYSNQPQHF.

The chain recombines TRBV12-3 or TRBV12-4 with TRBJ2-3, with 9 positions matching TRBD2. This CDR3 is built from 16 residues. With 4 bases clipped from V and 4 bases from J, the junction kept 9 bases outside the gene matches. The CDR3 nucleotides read TGTGCCAGCAGTTCCGGGACTAGCATCGGGGCAGATACGCAGTATTTT. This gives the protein CASSSGTSIGADTQYF.

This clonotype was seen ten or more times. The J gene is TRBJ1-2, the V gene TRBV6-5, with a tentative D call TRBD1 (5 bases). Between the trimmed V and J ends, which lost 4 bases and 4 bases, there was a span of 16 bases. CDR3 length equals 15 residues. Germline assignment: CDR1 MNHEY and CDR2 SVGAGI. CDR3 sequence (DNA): TGTGCCAGCAGTTCCGGGACGCAAGGATTCTATGGCTACACCTTC. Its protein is CASSSGTQGFYGYTF.

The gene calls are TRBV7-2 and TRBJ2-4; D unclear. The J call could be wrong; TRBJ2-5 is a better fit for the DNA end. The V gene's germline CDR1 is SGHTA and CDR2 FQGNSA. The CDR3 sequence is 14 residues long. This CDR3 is CASSLYRLEETQYF. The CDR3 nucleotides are TGTGCCAGCAGCTTATATCGCTTGGAGGAGACCCAGTACTTC.

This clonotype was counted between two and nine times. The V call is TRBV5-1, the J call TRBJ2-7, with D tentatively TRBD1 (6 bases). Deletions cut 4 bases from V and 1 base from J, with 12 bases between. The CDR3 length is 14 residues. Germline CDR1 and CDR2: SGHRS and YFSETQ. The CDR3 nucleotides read TGCGCCAGCAGCGTGGCCGACAGGTCCTACGAGCAGTACTTC. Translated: CASSVADRSYEQYF. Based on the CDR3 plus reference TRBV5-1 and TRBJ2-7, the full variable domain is KAGVTQTPRYLIKTRGQQVTLSCSPISGHRSVSWYQQTPGQGLQFLFEYFSETQRNKGNFPGRFSGRQFSNSRSEMNVSTLELGDSALYLCASSVADRSYEQYFGPGTRLTVT.

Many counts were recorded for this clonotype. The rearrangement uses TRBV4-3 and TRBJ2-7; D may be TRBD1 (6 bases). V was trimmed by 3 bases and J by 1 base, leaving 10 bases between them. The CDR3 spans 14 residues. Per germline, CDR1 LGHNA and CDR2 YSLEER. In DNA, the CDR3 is TGCGCCAGCAGCCAGGCGACAGGATCCTACGAGCAGTACTTC. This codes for CASSQATGSYEQYF.

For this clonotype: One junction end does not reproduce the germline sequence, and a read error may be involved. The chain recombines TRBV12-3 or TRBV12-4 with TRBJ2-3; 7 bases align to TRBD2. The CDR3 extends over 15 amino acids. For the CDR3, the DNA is TGTGCCATCAGTCGCGGGGGTAAGGTGACAGATACACAGTATTTT. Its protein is CAISRGGKVTDTQYF.

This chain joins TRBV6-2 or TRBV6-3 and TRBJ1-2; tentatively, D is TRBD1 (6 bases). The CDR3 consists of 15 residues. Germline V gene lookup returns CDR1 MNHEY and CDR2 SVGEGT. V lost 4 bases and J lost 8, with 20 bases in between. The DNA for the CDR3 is TGTGCCAGCAGTTCAGCCTCCGGGACACCCACAGGCTACACCTTC. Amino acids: CASSSASGTPTGYTF.

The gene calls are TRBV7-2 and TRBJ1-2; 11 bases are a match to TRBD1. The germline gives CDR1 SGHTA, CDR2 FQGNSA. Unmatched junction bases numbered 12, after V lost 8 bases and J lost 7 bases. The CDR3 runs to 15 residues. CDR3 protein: CASGGGQGVNGGYTF. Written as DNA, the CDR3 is TGTGCCAGCGGCGGGGGACAGGGGGTAAATGGTGGCTACACCTTC.

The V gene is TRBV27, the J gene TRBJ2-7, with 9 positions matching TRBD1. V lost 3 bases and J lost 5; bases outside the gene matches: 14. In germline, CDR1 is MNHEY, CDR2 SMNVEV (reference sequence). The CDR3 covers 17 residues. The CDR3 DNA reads TGTGCCAGCAGTTTCCGAACAGGGGGCGGTGAGTCTGACGAGCAGTACTTC. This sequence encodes CASSFRTGGGESDEQYF.

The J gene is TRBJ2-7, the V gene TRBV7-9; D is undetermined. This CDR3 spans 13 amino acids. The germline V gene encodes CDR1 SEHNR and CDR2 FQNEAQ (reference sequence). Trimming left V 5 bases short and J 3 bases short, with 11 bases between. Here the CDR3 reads CASSEQANYEQYF. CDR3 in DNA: TGTGCCAGCAGCGAGCAGGCGAACTACGAGCAGTACTTC.

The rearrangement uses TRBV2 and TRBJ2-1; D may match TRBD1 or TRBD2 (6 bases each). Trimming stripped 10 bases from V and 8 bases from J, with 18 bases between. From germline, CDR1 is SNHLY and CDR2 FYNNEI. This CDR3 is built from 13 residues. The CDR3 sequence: CAISTGTVDEQFF. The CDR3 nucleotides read TGTGCCATTTCAACAGGGACTGTCGATGAGCAGTTCTTC.

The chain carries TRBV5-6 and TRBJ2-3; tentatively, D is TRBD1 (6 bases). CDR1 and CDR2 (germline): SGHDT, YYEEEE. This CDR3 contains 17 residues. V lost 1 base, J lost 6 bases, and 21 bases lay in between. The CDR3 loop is CASSLIGYGGARDTQYF. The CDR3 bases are TGTGCCAGCAGCTTGATCGGGTATGGGGGCGCTAGGGATACGCAGTATTTT.

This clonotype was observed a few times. The CDR3 spells CASSLRATTNLNYGYTF. CDR3 DNA sequence: TGTGCCAGCAGCTTAAGGGCAACCACAAACCTTAACTATGGCTACACCTTC. The rearrangement links TRBV7-2 to TRBJ1-2; D gene unclear. Deletions cut 2 bases from V and 1 base from J, with 17 bases between. The CDR3 contains 17 residues. Germline-derived CDR1 and CDR2 are SGHTA and FQGNSA.

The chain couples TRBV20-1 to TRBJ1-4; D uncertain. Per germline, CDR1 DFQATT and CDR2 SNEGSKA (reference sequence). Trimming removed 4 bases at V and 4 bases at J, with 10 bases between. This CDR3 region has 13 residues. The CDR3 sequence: CSAIVRGNEKLFF. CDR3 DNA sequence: TGCAGTGCTATTGTGCGGGGTAATGAAAAACTGTTTTTT.

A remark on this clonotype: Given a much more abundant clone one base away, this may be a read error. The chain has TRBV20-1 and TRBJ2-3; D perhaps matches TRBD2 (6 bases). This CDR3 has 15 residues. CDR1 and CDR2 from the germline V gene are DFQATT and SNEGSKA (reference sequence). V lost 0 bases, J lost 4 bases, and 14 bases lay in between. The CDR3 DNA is TGCAGTGCTAGAGATGGGGGGTATGGAGCAGATACGCAGTATTTT. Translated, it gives CSARDGGYGADTQYF.

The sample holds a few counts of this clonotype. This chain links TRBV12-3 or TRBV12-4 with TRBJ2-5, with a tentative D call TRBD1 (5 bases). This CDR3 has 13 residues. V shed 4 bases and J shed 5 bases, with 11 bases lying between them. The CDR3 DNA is TGTGCCAGCAGTTGGGGCCAAACGGAGACCCAGTACTTC. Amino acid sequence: CASSWGQTETQYF.

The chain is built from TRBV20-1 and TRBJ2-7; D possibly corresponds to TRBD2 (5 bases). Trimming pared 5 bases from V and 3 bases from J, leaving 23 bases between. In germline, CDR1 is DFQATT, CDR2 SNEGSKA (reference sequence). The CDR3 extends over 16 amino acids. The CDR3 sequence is CSARLSKVATYYEQYF. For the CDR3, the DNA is TGCAGTGCTCGTTTGTCGAAGGTAGCGACCTACTACGAGCAGTACTTC.

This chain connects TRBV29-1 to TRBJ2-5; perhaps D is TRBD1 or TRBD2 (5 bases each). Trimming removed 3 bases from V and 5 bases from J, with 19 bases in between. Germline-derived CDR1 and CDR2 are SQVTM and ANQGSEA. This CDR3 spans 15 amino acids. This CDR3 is CSVDFRGARQETQYF. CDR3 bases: TGCAGCGTTGACTTTCGAGGGGCCCGCCAGGAGACCCAGTACTTC.